The source of this TCR beta chain is a study of CD8 T cells in Susac syndrome. The study, taken as a whole, reports: Expansion of Susac CD8+ clones peaked in TEMRA cells and in active patients.

Germline V gene lookup returns CDR1 DFQATT and CDR2 SNEGSKA (reference sequence). The CDR3 length is 15 residues. V was pared by 1 base and J by 2 bases, with 8 bases of the junction left unmatched. Random hexamers were used to reverse transcribe an amount of about 0.45 to 1 ug RNA. TCRdb reprocessed the immunoSEQ multiplex PCR reads via MiXCR and lists one record per CDR3 protein. Among under 95,000 distinct CDR3 sequences listed, more than 85% were seen once. A word on this clonotype: Its antigen is as yet unknown.

Sequenced sample: CD8+ T cells from PBMCs. The receptor was isolated from a human donor with Susac syndrome. This sequence joins TRBV20-1 and TRBJ2-7; TRBD1 agrees at 7 bases. The CDR3 sequence is CSARGQGDPAYEQYF. DNA of the CDR3: TGCAGTGCTAGAGGGCAGGGGGACCCCGCCTACGAGCAGTACTTC.